These 14 T cell receptor beta chains share one sample of origin, sequenced in a study of T cell changes during pregnancy in multiple sclerosis. The table came from immunoSEQ multiplex PCR; TCRdb's copy has only in-frame clones and leaves some out. The sample shows around 70,000 clones, approximately 90% of them seen only once. The sample consisted of peripheral blood, taken in the second trimester of pregnancy. The receptors derive from a female donor in good health, enrolled as a control in a pregnancy study.

This chain connects TRBV4-3 to TRBJ2-7, with D perhaps TRBD1 (6 bases). Germline assignment: CDR1 LGHNA and CDR2 YSLEER. The CDR3 has 16 residues. V was shortened by 0 bases and J by 3 bases, with 15 bases between the two germline ends. CDR3 residues: CASSQEVGADHYEQYF. The CDR3 DNA reads as TGCGCCAGCAGCCAAGAGGTGGGGGCGGATCACTACGAGCAGTACTTC.

This chain connects TRBV13 to TRBJ1-6, with 10 bases fitting TRBD1. The V gene end was trimmed by 0 bases and the J gene end by 7 bases; junction bases not matched to a gene: 3. This CDR3 spans 16 amino acids. Looked up from germline, CDR1 is PRHDT and CDR2 is FYEKMQ (reference sequence). The CDR3 nucleotides are TGTGCCAGCAGCTTAGGGGGGACAGGGGACAATTCACCCCTCCACTTT. As protein: CASSLGGTGDNSPLHF.

The J gene is TRBJ2-2, the V gene TRBV25-1; D unclear. Germline V lookup: CDR1 MGHDK, CDR2 SYGVNS. The V and J ends lost 3 bases and 4 bases respectively, with 3 bases between them. The CDR3 consists of 12 residues. In DNA form, the CDR3 reads TGTGCCAGCAGTGAGAGCACCGGGGAGCTGTTTTTT. This translates into CASSESTGELFF.

The chain has TRBV28 and TRBJ1-5; D possibly corresponds to TRBD1 (6 bases). The CDR3 is made up of 15 amino acids. The germline CDR1 and CDR2 sequences are MDHEN and SYDVKM. V gave up 8 bases and J gave up 5 bases, with 19 bases separating them. The CDR3 DNA is TGTGCCAGCGGATCGGGGGGGCCAGGTTATCAGCCCCAGCATTTT. This translates into CASGSGGPGYQPQHF.

J is TRBJ1-4 and V is TRBV2, with a weak D call TRBD1 (5 bases). This CDR3 contains 16 residues. V was cut by 7 bases and J by 0 bases, with 15 bases left in between. CDR1 and CDR2 (germline): SNHLY, FYNNEI. The CDR3 here is CASNGGVLATNEKLFF. The CDR3 DNA is TGTGCCAGCAACGGGGGGGTCTTGGCAACTAATGAAAAACTGTTTTTT.

The rearrangement joins TRBV4-1 to TRBJ2-5, with 9 positions matching TRBD1. V was pared by 1 base and J by 7 bases, with 7 bases of the junction left unmatched. CDR1 is MGHRA and CDR2 is YSYEKL in the germline V gene. The CDR3 has 15 amino acids. The DNA for the CDR3 is TGCGCCAGCAGCCAAGGGGGGACAGGGCCCCGGACCCAGTACTTC. It is translated as CASSQGGTGPRTQYF.

V gene TRBV18 combines with J gene TRBJ1-3; TRBD1 agrees at 8 bases. V dropped 3 bases and J dropped 8; count of bases not matched to a gene: 6. This CDR3 region has 14 residues. Germline lookup yields CDR1 KGHSH and CDR2 LQKENI. The CDR3 protein is CASSPRTGRDTIYF. The DNA of the CDR3 is TGTGCCAGCTCACCGCGGACAGGGAGGGACACCATATATTTT.

In this sample, this clone turned up once. This chain joins TRBV14 and TRBJ2-1, with D possibly being TRBD2 (5 bases). Germline V gives CDR1 SGHDN, CDR2 FVKESK. V shed 3 bases and J shed 7 bases, with 13 bases lying between them. This CDR3 region has 14 residues. CDR3: CASSHALGVNEQFF. The CDR3 nucleotides are TGTGCCAGCAGCCACGCTCTCGGGGTAAATGAGCAGTTCTTC.

V is TRBV6-5 and J is TRBJ1-3; D may be TRBD1 (5 bases). V shed 0 bases and J shed 0 bases, with 9 bases lying between them. CDR3 size: 16 residues. Germline V gene sequence: CDR1 MNHEY, CDR2 SVGAGI. The CDR3, as DNA: TGTGCCAGCAGTTACTCGGGGCCGTTCTCTGGAAACACCATATATTTT. This translates into CASSYSGPFSGNTIYF.

The gene calls are TRBV9 and TRBJ2-1; 7 bases map to TRBD2. Trimming at V came to 4 bases and at J to 6 bases, leaving 13 bases not matched to a gene. Germline lookup yields CDR1 SGDLS and CDR2 YYNGEE. This CDR3 spans 16 amino acids. CDR3 in DNA: TGTGCCAGCAGCCATCCCGGGGGGACGTACTCCAATGAGCAGTTCTTC. Translating gives CASSHPGGTYSNEQFF.

J is TRBJ2-5 and V is TRBV6-5, with 11 bases matching TRBD2. CDR3 length: 15 amino acids. The germline V gene has CDR1 MNHEY and CDR2 SVGAGI. V was pared by 0 bases and J by 4 bases, with 1 base of the junction left unmatched. The CDR3 nucleotides read TGTGCCAGCAGTTACTCTGGGACTAGCGGAGAGACCCAGTACTTC. Translating it yields CASSYSGTSGETQYF.

The V gene is TRBV9, the J gene TRBJ2-7; D is possibly TRBD2 (5 bases). V lost 3 bases and J lost 4, with 20 bases in between. There are 16 residues in the CDR3. CDR1 is SGDLS and CDR2 is YYNGEE in the germline V gene. In DNA, the CDR3 is TGTGCCAGCAGCGCCTCGCATGGGGTCGGGGTATACGAGCAGTACTTC. This gives the protein CASSASHGVGVYEQYF.

The chain links TRBV5-4 to TRBJ1-2; 8 bases are shared with TRBD1. This CDR3 is built from 15 residues. Germline-derived CDR1 and CDR2 are SGHNT and YYREEE (reference sequence). V gave up 5 bases and J gave up 3 bases; unmatched junction bases: 9. CDR3 sequence (DNA): TGTGCCAGCAGAAACGTCACAGGGGGGGACTATGGCTACACCTTC. Its protein is CASRNVTGGDYGYTF.

CDR3 protein: CASSLTRGIGAKNIQYF. The DNA of the CDR3 is TGTGCCAGCAGCTTGACGCGCGGGATCGGGGCCAAAAACATTCAGTACTTC. The rearrangement uses TRBV7-2 and TRBJ2-4, with a possible D match to TRBD2 (6 bases). The CDR3 loop spans 17 amino acids. V dropped 3 bases and J dropped 1 base, with 16 bases sitting between them. Per germline, CDR1 SGHTA and CDR2 FQGNSA.